The clone carrying this T cell receptor beta chain was observed a handful of times. These data come from a study of blood T cell repertoires in COVID-19. Turning to the study itself: The United States, Italy and Spain provided the acute and convalescent COVID-19 samples. T cells, B-cell-depleted T cells, or PBMCs supplied cDNA or gDNA.

Looked up from germline, CDR1 is SGHRS and CDR2 is YFSETQ. With 0 bases removed from V and 2 bases from J, the gap between germline ends came to 11 bases. The CDR3 extends over 15 amino acids. Profiled with immunoSEQ multiplex PCR; TCRdb holds only in-frame clones, not every one. The sample carries fewer than 200,000 clones, under 80% recorded once. The sequence derives from a woman of 80 years or more with acute or convalescent COVID-19. Specimen: peripheral blood. The gene calls are TRBV5-1 and TRBJ2-5; D might be TRBD1 (8 bases). DNA of the CDR3: TGCGCCAGCAGCTTGGAACAGGGGGGGCAAGAGACCCAGTACTTC. This gives the protein CASSLEQGGQETQYF. The full variable domain, with the rest looked up from reference TRBV5-1 and TRBJ2-5, is KAGVTQTPRYLIKTRGQQVTLSCSPISGHRSVSWYQQTPGQGLQFLFEYFSETQRNKGNFPGRFSGRQFSNSRSEMNVSTLELGDSALYLCASSLEQGGQETQYFGPGTRLLVL.